The 9 T cell receptor beta chains in this list originate from one sample, sequenced in a study of T-cell reconstitution after alpha-beta-depleted transplantation in children. A library of TCRbeta sequences, prepared with unique molecular identifiers, was generated. TCRdb re-analysed the PCR reads in MiXCR, keeping a single row per CDR3 protein. The sample lists approximately 47,000 distinct CDR3 sequences, roughly half occurring once. The source material was peripheral blood, sampled before TCRalphabeta/CD19-depleted stem cell transplant. All receptors derive from a boy in the first two years of life with SCID, due to receive a stem cell transplant.

The sample holds one count of this clonotype. This chain uses TRBV5-1 with TRBJ2-2; 9 nucleotides align to TRBD1. V trimming: 7 bases; J trimming: 5 bases; junction bases outside the gene matches: 0. CDR3 length equals 12 residues. CDR1 is SGHRS, CDR2 YFSETQ, per germline. The CDR3 coding sequence is TGCGCCAGCGACAGGGGGACCGGGGAGCTGTTTTTT. This sequence encodes CASDRGTGELFF.

The gene calls are TRBV14 and TRBJ1-2, with a weak D call TRBD1 (5 bases). The CDR3 is 15 residues long. Germline CDR1 is SGHDN and CDR2 is FVKESK. Trimming removed 1 base from V and 8 bases from J, with 17 bases in between. This CDR3 reads CASSQGETGSGGYTF. In DNA, the CDR3 is TGTGCCAGCAGCCAAGGGGAAACAGGATCGGGCGGCTACACCTTC.

The chain joins TRBV19 to TRBJ2-1, with unresolved D. Trimming stripped 4 bases from V and 2 bases from J, with 3 bases between. In germline, CDR1 is LNHDA, CDR2 SQIVND (reference sequence). The CDR3 consists of 12 residues. CDR3 nucleotide sequence: TGTGCCAGTAGTAGAGCCTACAATGAGCAGTTCTTC. Translated: CASSRAYNEQFF.

This chain links TRBV3-1 with TRBJ2-7, with D perhaps assigned TRBD1 or TRBD2 (5 bases each). This CDR3 is 14 amino acids long. V was trimmed by 1 base and J by 2 bases, leaving 9 bases between them. Germline CDR1 is LGHDT and CDR2 is YNNKEL (reference sequence). Here the CDR3 reads CASSQAGATYEQYF. The CDR3 nucleotides are TGTGCCAGCAGCCAAGCCGGGGCCACCTACGAGCAGTACTTC.

The rearrangement links TRBV7-8 to TRBJ1-5, with 7 nucleotides matching TRBD1. Germline V gives CDR1 SGHVS, CDR2 FQNEAQ. The CDR3 runs 17 residues. The V gene end was trimmed by 2 bases and the J gene end by 2 bases; junction bases not matched to a gene: 9. CDR3 in DNA: TGTGCCAGCAGCTTACCCGACAGGGTAGGACGCAATCAGCCCCAGCATTTT. Translating it yields CASSLPDRVGRNQPQHF. The whole variable domain, filled in from reference TRBV7-8 and TRBJ1-5, reads GAGVSQSPRYKVAKRGQDVALRCDPISGHVSLFWYQQALGQGPEFLTYFQNEAQLDKSGLPSDRFFAERPEGSVSTLKIQRTQQEDSAVYLCASSLPDRVGRNQPQHFGDGTRLSIL.

This clonotype was observed once. The chain combines TRBV12-3 or TRBV12-4 with TRBJ2-7; 9 bases align to TRBD1. V shed 5 bases and J 5 bases; nucleotides not matched to a gene: 4. The CDR3 runs 13 residues. The CDR3 DNA follows: TGTGCCAGCAGTCCCGGGACAGGGAACGAGCAGTACTTC. It encodes CASSPGTGNEQYF.

This chain uses TRBV6-1 with TRBJ2-6, with D perhaps matching TRBD1 (5 bases). The germline V gene has CDR1 MNHNS and CDR2 SASEGT. V was trimmed by 3 bases and J by 1 base, leaving 13 bases between them. The CDR3 loop spans 17 amino acids. CDR3 DNA sequence: TGTGCCAGCAGTGATGGGGCAGGGTCGTCTGGGGCCAACGTCCTGACTTTC. This translates into CASSDGAGSSGANVLTF.

The chain employs TRBV20-1 and TRBJ2-3; 11 bases align to TRBD2. Germline CDR1 is DFQATT and CDR2 is SNEGSKA (reference sequence). This CDR3 is built from 15 residues. The V and J ends lost 5 bases and 0 bases, in that order; junction bases with no gene match: 4. The CDR3 DNA reads TGCAGTGCTCCTAGCGGGGGGTTAAGCACAGATACGCAGTATTTT. Residues: CSAPSGGLSTDTQYF.

The genes are TRBV7-9 and TRBJ1-4; no clear D. Per the germline V gene, CDR1 is SEHNR and CDR2 is FQNEAQ (reference sequence). Trimming removed 1 base from V and 0 bases from J, with 6 bases in between. The CDR3 totals 15 residues. The CDR3 loop is CASSLEAATNEKLFF. For the CDR3, the DNA is TGTGCCAGCAGCTTAGAGGCAGCAACTAATGAAAAACTGTTTTTT.